Listed here are 25 T cell receptor beta chains from one sample, sequenced in a study of Ad26.COV2.S vaccination and SARS-CoV-2 variants. Treatment reported: roughly 20 received Ad26.COV2.S at low or high dose, single or two shots; roughly 5 received placebo; per-sample allocation not given. At day 63 after the first vaccine or placebo injection, samples were drawn. Method: immunoSEQ multiplex PCR; TCRdb's copy keeps in-frame clones and lacks some. The data contain roughly 380,000 clones, approximately 81% of them singletons. Specimen: peripheral blood, collected in a trial of Ad26.COV2.S vaccine versus placebo. Every receptor here comes from a person between 18 and 65 years old who received the Ad26.COV2.S COVID-19 vaccine or a placebo.

The rearrangement joins TRBV7-9 to TRBJ2-7, with 12 positions matching TRBD1. V trimming: 8 bases; J trimming: 4 bases; junction bases outside the gene matches: 9. The germline V gene encodes CDR1 SEHNR and CDR2 FQNEAQ (reference sequence). The CDR3 loop spans 15 amino acids. CDR3 sequence: CASAHRDRGPYEQYF. CDR3 coding DNA: TGTGCCAGCGCACACCGGGACAGGGGGCCTTACGAGCAGTACTTC.

CDR3 sequence: CATQRSANTGELFF. CDR3 nucleotide sequence: TGTGCCACCCAGCGGAGCGCGAACACCGGGGAGCTGTTTTTT. The genes are TRBV2 and TRBJ2-2, with D possibly matching TRBD2 (5 bases). V dropped 10 bases and J dropped 0 bases, with 12 bases sitting between them. Germline CDR1 SNHLY, CDR2 FYNNEI. The CDR3 consists of 14 residues.

The genes are TRBV11-3 and TRBJ2-3, with TRBD1 identical over 7 bases. The CDR3 totals 14 residues. Losses at the gene ends were 6 bases for V and 1 base for J; bases not matched to a gene: 4. The germline gives CDR1 SGHNT, CDR2 YENEEA. CDR3 DNA: TGTGCCAGCAGTAAAGGACAGGGCACAGATACGCAGTATTTT. As protein: CASSKGQGTDTQYF. The full variable domain, its missing parts supplied by reference TRBV11-3 and TRBJ2-3, is EAGVVQSPRYKIIEKKQPVAFWCNPISGHNTLYWYLQNLGQGPELLIRYENEEAVDDSQLPKDRFSAERLKGVDSTLKIQPAELGDSAVYLCASSKGQGTDTQYFGPGTRLTVL.

The CDR3 bases are TGTGCCAGCTCACAGCCGGGACAGTCGAACACCGGGGAGCTGTTTTTT. Translation gives CASSQPGQSNTGELFF. This chain uses TRBV18 with TRBJ2-2; TRBD1 matches 7 bases. CDR1 and CDR2 (germline): KGHSH, LQKENI. The ends lost 4 bases at V and 0 bases at J; junction bases unmatched: 5. The CDR3 has 16 residues.

The rearrangement uses TRBV7-9 and TRBJ2-5, with D unresolved. Germline V gene lookup returns CDR1 SEHNR and CDR2 FQNEAQ (reference sequence). Trimming took 6 bases from V and 1 from J, leaving 15 bases between them. There are 15 residues in the CDR3. The CDR3 nucleotides read TGTGCCAGCAGTCGCGGTCCAGCTTTCCAAGAGACCCAGTACTTC. Protein sequence: CASSRGPAFQETQYF.

The J gene is TRBJ2-5, the V gene TRBV4-1; 9 nucleotides agree with TRBD2. V dropped 1 base and J dropped 4; count of bases not matched to a gene: 7. CDR1 MGHRA and CDR2 YSYEKL come from the germline V gene. The CDR3 spans 16 residues. CDR3 sequence (DNA): TGCGCCAGCAGCCAAGTGCCCGCGGGGGGGCTAGAGACCCAGTACTTC. Translation: CASSQVPAGGLETQYF.

This clone was detected only once. The rearrangement uses TRBV3-1 (or the pseudogene TRBV3-2) and TRBJ2-5, with 12 bases identical to TRBD2. V shed 0 bases and J 4 bases; nucleotides not matched to a gene: 12. The CDR3 is 19 residues long. Germline assignment: CDR1 LGHDT and CDR2 YNNKEL (reference sequence). CDR3 in DNA: TGTGCCAGCAGCCAAGAAATGGACCCACGGACTAGCGGGATAGAGACCCAGTACTTC. The encoded protein is CASSQEMDPRTSGIETQYF.

This chain connects TRBV5-6 to TRBJ2-5, with D hard to call. The CDR3 has 13 amino acids. The germline gives CDR1 SGHDT, CDR2 YYEEEE. With 2 bases removed from V and 2 bases from J, the gap between germline ends came to 7 bases. The CDR3 DNA reads TGTGCCAGCAGCTTTTGGGAACAAGAGACCCAGTACTTC. Translating gives CASSFWEQETQYF.

The CDR3 coding sequence is TGTGCCACCAGTGATCCGGGACTTCCTGAAAAACTGTTTTTT. It translates to CATSDPGLPEKLFF. This chain uses TRBV24-1 with TRBJ1-4; D might be TRBD1 (5 bases). The CDR3 is 14 residues long. V lost 3 bases to trimming and J lost 7 bases, with 11 bases between them. In germline, CDR1 is KGHDR, CDR2 SFDVKD.

This clone has a single count. The chain has TRBV2 and TRBJ1-2; D is ambiguous. The CDR3 has 16 amino acids. The germline CDR1 and CDR2 sequences are SNHLY and FYNNEI. Trimming took 6 bases from V and 0 from J, leaving 17 bases between them. CDR3 sequence (DNA): TGTGCCAGCAGCCCGAGGGTGGCAGCAGCTAACTATGGCTACACCTTC. Translating gives CASSPRVAAANYGYTF.

This chain links TRBV27 with TRBJ2-7; D is unclear. Germline V gene lookup returns CDR1 MNHEY and CDR2 SMNVEV (reference sequence). The CDR3 has 13 amino acids. Trimming left V 10 bases short and J 0 bases short, with 13 bases between. The CDR3 nucleotides are TGTGCCACCCAAGACCCGAGCTCCTACGAGCAGTACTTC. Translation gives CATQDPSSYEQYF.

This clone was observed once. This rearrangement joins TRBV30 to TRBJ2-1; TRBD2 aligns across 10 bases. With 0 bases clipped from V and 10 bases from J, the junction kept 9 bases outside the gene matches. The CDR3 contains 15 residues. Germline V gene sequence: CDR1 GTSNPN, CDR2 SVGIG (reference sequence). The CDR3 DNA reads as TGTGCCTGGAGTGTTTCGAGCGGGAGGGTAATAGAGCAGTTCTTC. Amino acid sequence: CAWSVSSGRVIEQFF.

The CDR3 region is CASRDNYRETQYF. The CDR3 DNA reads TGCGCCAGCAGAGATAACTACAGGGAGACCCAGTACTTC. The chain joins TRBV10-2 to TRBJ2-5, with D possibly TRBD1 on 5 matching bases. The germline V and J ends were trimmed by 6 bases and 5 bases, with 13 bases remaining between them. Germline lookup yields CDR1 WSHSY and CDR2 SAAADI. CDR3 length: 13 amino acids.

This chain's CDR3 is CASSLSAGGVSGELFF. In DNA form, the CDR3 reads TGTGCCAGCAGCTTAAGTGCAGGGGGCGTGTCGGGGGAGCTGTTTTTT. This chain uses TRBV13 with TRBJ2-2; the match to TRBD1 covers 8 bases. Germline-derived CDR1 and CDR2 are PRHDT and FYEKMQ (reference sequence). This CDR3 is 16 amino acids long. The V and J ends lost 2 bases and 8 bases, in that order; junction bases with no gene match: 10.

The chain combines TRBV2 with TRBJ1-4; D gene ambiguous. CDR1 is SNHLY and CDR2 is FYNNEI in the germline V gene. V was cut by 2 bases and J by 0 bases, with 4 bases left in between. This CDR3 region has 14 residues. The CDR3 loop is CASSELTTNEKLFF. The DNA for the CDR3 is TGTGCCAGCAGTGAATTAACAACTAATGAAAAACTGTTTTTT.

The chain recombines TRBV4-3 with TRBJ1-6; 7 bases are shared with TRBD1. This CDR3 is 15 amino acids long. J lost 5 bases, V lost 0 bases, and 1 base had no gene match. Germline CDR1 LGHNA, CDR2 YSLEER. The CDR3: CASSQETGNNSPLHF. CDR3 sequence (DNA): TGCGCCAGCAGCCAAGAGACAGGGAATAATTCACCCCTCCACTTT.

The chain uses TRBV12-3 or TRBV12-4 and TRBJ2-2; no firm D call. The CDR3 covers 13 residues. V was trimmed by 4 bases and J by 0 bases, leaving 3 bases between them. The CDR3 sequence: CASSSPNTGELFF. CDR3 DNA: TGTGCCAGCAGTTCCCCGAACACCGGGGAGCTGTTTTTT.

The table lists this clone with a count of one. V and J are TRBV5-1 and TRBJ2-2, with TRBD1 identical over 8 bases. The CDR3 has 17 residues. V dropped 2 bases and J dropped 5; count of bases not matched to a gene: 11. CDR1 SGHRS and CDR2 YFSETQ come from the germline V gene. CDR3 sequence reads: CASSLEPQGAFTGELFF. The CDR3 bases are TGCGCCAGCAGCTTAGAGCCTCAGGGGGCGTTTACCGGGGAGCTGTTTTTT.

The rearrangement joins TRBV4-3 to TRBJ1-5, with D hard to call. V shed 0 bases and J shed 3 bases, with 18 bases lying between them. CDR1 is LGHNA, CDR2 YSLEER, per germline. The CDR3 loop spans 18 amino acids. CDR3 in DNA: TGCGCCAGCAGCCAAGATTATCAGAGGATAGAATACAATCAGCCCCAGCATTTT. Encoded protein: CASSQDYQRIEYNQPQHF.

V is TRBV27 and J is TRBJ2-7; D is ambiguous. The germline V gene encodes CDR1 MNHEY and CDR2 SMNVEV (reference sequence). This CDR3 region has 16 residues. Trimming pared 0 bases from V and 0 bases from J, leaving 12 bases between. This chain's CDR3 is CASSLSRGSYSYEQYF. The CDR3, as DNA: TGTGCCAGCAGTTTATCGCGCGGATCCTACTCCTACGAGCAGTACTTC.

The chain joins TRBV11-3 to TRBJ2-2, with 8 bases lining up with TRBD2. Germline V CDR1 and CDR2: SGHNT, YENEEA. This CDR3 spans 16 amino acids. V dropped 5 bases and J dropped 6; count of bases not matched to a gene: 11. CDR3 sequence reads: CASSPRSGSYPGELFF. The CDR3 bases are TGTGCCAGCAGCCCCCGGAGCGGGAGCTATCCCGGGGAGCTGTTTTTT. Based on the CDR3 plus reference TRBV11-3 and TRBJ2-2, the full variable domain is EAGVVQSPRYKIIEKKQPVAFWCNPISGHNTLYWYLQNLGQGPELLIRYENEEAVDDSQLPKDRFSAERLKGVDSTLKIQPAELGDSAVYLCASSPRSGSYPGELFFGEGSRLTVL.

V usage is TRBV5-1 and J usage is TRBJ1-2; 9 bases line up with TRBD1. From germline, CDR1 is SGHRS and CDR2 YFSETQ. The CDR3 length is 16 residues. The trim removed 0 bases at V and 4 bases at J, leaving 7 bases unmatched. CDR3 loop: CASSLDGTGIPYGYTF. CDR3 bases: TGCGCCAGCAGCTTGGACGGGACAGGGATCCCCTATGGCTACACCTTC.

V is TRBV25-1 and J is TRBJ2-4; 10 positions match TRBD1. This CDR3 is built from 13 residues. Unmatched junction bases numbered 2, after V lost 3 bases and J lost 9 bases. Germline assignment: CDR1 MGHDK and CDR2 SYGVNS. The chain's CDR3 is CASSDGQGGIQYF. The CDR3 coding sequence is TGTGCCAGCAGTGACGGACAGGGGGGCATTCAGTACTTC.

This sequence joins TRBV5-1 and TRBJ2-3, with TRBD2 matching 7 bases. The CDR3 is 15 amino acids. Per germline, CDR1 SGHRS and CDR2 YFSETQ. The V gene end was trimmed by 4 bases and the J gene end by 0 bases; junction bases not matched to a gene: 5. CDR3 DNA: TGCGCCAGCAGCCCTTTAGCGGGCAGCACAGATACGCAGTATTTT. Protein product: CASSPLAGSTDTQYF.

The V call is TRBV4-3, the J call TRBJ2-3; 9 bases map to TRBD1. Per germline, CDR1 LGHNA and CDR2 YSLEER. V lost 0 bases and J lost 4; bases outside the gene matches: 8. The CDR3 runs to 17 residues. CDR3 in amino acids: CASSQDPTGGWSDTQYF. The CDR3, as DNA: TGCGCCAGCAGCCAAGACCCGACAGGGGGTTGGTCAGATACGCAGTATTTT.